The clone carrying this TCR beta chain was seen many times. Its target is not known. This specimen belongs to a study of T-cell reconstitution after alpha-beta-depleted transplantation in children. Study-wide results and limits: Hyperexpanded clones declined; after one year, newly produced T cells mostly supplied diversity.

This CDR3 has 15 residues. Germline assignment: CDR1 DFQATT and CDR2 SNEGSKA (reference sequence). Trimming shortened V by 1 base and J by 4 bases, and 16 bases separated the two germline ends. Molecular barcoding with unique molecular identifiers was used for the TCRbeta library. TCRdb analysed the PCR reads with MiXCR anew, one entry per CDR3 protein. Seen here are 200,000 to 250,000 distinct CDR3 sequences, about 11% observed once, and the top ten hold 28%. Sequences were derived from PBMCs, sampled before TCRalphabeta/CD19-depleted stem cell transplant. This chain connects TRBV20-1 to TRBJ2-5; the D call may be TRBD1 or TRBD2 (5 bases each). The origin of this receptor is a child under two years old with acute myeloid leukemia, due to receive a stem cell transplant. CDR3 protein: CSARGWGRGGETQYF. The CDR3 bases are TGCAGTGCTAGAGGATGGGGACGGGGTGGAGAGACCCAGTACTTC.